What follows is one T cell receptor beta chain and its context. What it binds is unknown. In the PCR, 60 Vbeta and 13 Jbeta primers were used. Sequencing used immunoSEQ multiplex PCR; TCRdb keeps in-frame clones, though not all of them. This table has just over 150,000 clones, approximately 79% appearing once. The sample originates from a study of cytomegalovirus exposure and HLA in healthy donors. Unmatched junction bases numbered 4, after V lost 8 bases and J lost 6 bases. The V gene's germline CDR1 is SQVTM and CDR2 ANQGSEA. This CDR3 contains 11 residues. Study observations and caveats: Later genetic work tied a missense DCLRE1C variant to beta-chain V and J trimming. Later work associated roughly 17,000 TCR beta sequences with HLA alleles at 0.05 false discovery rate. Productive status was seen about 87% or about 30% of the time for most TCR beta V segments in an earlier analysis.

V is TRBV29-1 and J is TRBJ2-3; 8 nucleotides line up with TRBD1. Source material: PBMCs. The clonotype originates from a man aged 40-49 years in good health and CMV-seropositive. CDR3 amino acids: CSTRTGDTQYF. CDR3 coding DNA: TGCAGCACCAGGACAGGGGATACGCAGTATTTT.